The 8 T cell receptor beta chains below come from one sample, sequenced in a study of cytomegalovirus exposure and HLA in healthy donors. This PCR relied on a set of 60 Vbeta primers and 13 Jbeta primers. Here immunoSEQ multiplex PCR was the method, and the copy in TCRdb shows in-frame clones only, minus some. The repertoire shows about 160,000 clones; the top ten hold about 1.2%. Sequenced material: PBMCs. These receptors were obtained from a woman aged 60-75 years in good health and CMV-seronegative.

The chain has TRBV19 and TRBJ2-1; D may be TRBD1 (6 bases). Between the trimmed V and J ends, which lost 2 bases and 1 base, there was a span of 15 bases. CDR1 LNHDA and CDR2 SQIVND come from the germline V gene (reference sequence). The CDR3 spans 17 residues. The CDR3 nucleotides read TGTGCCAGTAGTATACTCAGGGGTGAACGGTCCTACAATGAGCAGTTCTTC. Amino acids: CASSILRGERSYNEQFF.

The DNA for the CDR3 is TGTGCCAGCAGCCAAGATGTGGAGCGGTCCCTTCAGCCCCAGCATTTT. Protein sequence: CASSQDVERSLQPQHF. The J gene is TRBJ1-5, the V gene TRBV4-2; D remains ambiguous. The V end was cut by 0 bases, the J end by 6 bases, with 15 bases between. Germline V gene sequence: CDR1 LGHNA, CDR2 YNFKEQ. This CDR3 region has 16 residues.

The chain recombines TRBV7-2 with TRBJ2-1, with D tentatively TRBD2 (5 bases). Trimming removed 1 base at V and 3 bases at J, with 7 bases between. The germline CDR1 and CDR2 sequences are SGHTA and FQGNSA. The CDR3 sequence is 14 residues long. CDR3 sequence (DNA): TGTGCCAGCAGCTTAGGAAGCGGCTACAATGAGCAGTTCTTC. This codes for CASSLGSGYNEQFF.

The CDR3 DNA reads as TGTGCCAGCAGCCCCCGGGAATCCGGAGGGCCCTACAATGAGCAGTTCTTC. Amino acid sequence: CASSPRESGGPYNEQFF. The chain carries TRBV9 and TRBJ2-1; TRBD2 is a possible D gene (6 bases). The V end lost 4 bases, the J end lost 2 bases, and 19 bases lay between the germline ends. This CDR3 region has 17 residues. The germline gives CDR1 SGDLS, CDR2 YYNGEE.

The chain has TRBV15 and TRBJ1-1; TRBD1 agrees at 8 bases. V was clipped by 5 bases and J by 1 base; unmatched bases: 3. The germline V gene has CDR1 LNHNV and CDR2 YYDKDF (reference sequence). The CDR3 has 14 amino acids. CDR3 in amino acids: CATSSGTGNTEAFF. The CDR3 DNA reads TGTGCCACCAGCTCAGGGACAGGGAACACTGAAGCTTTCTTT.

The chain joins TRBV18 to TRBJ1-2, with a tentative D call TRBD1 (5 bases). The CDR3 consists of 14 residues. Trimming removed 2 bases at V and 8 bases at J, with 15 bases between. Germline V lookup: CDR1 KGHSH, CDR2 LQKENI. The CDR3 protein is CASSPEYSGVGYTF. The CDR3 nucleotides are TGTGCCAGCTCACCAGAGTACTCGGGGGTGGGCTACACCTTC.

The V gene is TRBV7-9, the J gene TRBJ2-7; the match to TRBD2 covers 8 bases. V trimming: 5 bases; J trimming: 2 bases; junction bases outside the gene matches: 14. Germline CDR1 and CDR2: SEHNR and FQNEAQ (reference sequence). The CDR3 consists of 17 residues. The CDR3, as DNA: TGTGCCAGCAGCCCGGACCGATTAGCGGGATTACCCTACGAGCAGTACTTC. It encodes CASSPDRLAGLPYEQYF. The full variable domain, with the rest looked up from reference TRBV7-9 and TRBJ2-7, is DTGVSQNPRHKITKRGQNVTFRCDPISEHNRLYWYRQTLGQGPEFLTYFQNEAQLEKSRLLSDRFSAERPKGSFSTLEIQRTEQGDSAMYLCASSPDRLAGLPYEQYFGPGTRLTVT.

The genes are TRBV4-2 and TRBJ2-5, with 8 bases lining up with TRBD2. Trimming removed 0 bases from V and 0 bases from J; junction bases left unmatched: 9. The CDR3 is 18 amino acids. Looked up from germline, CDR1 is LGHNA and CDR2 is YNFKEQ. The CDR3, as DNA: TGTGCCAGCAGCCAAGATTTATCGGGGGGGCGGGACCAAGAGACCCAGTACTTC. It yields the protein CASSQDLSGGRDQETQYF.